This T cell receptor (beta chain) originates from a study of cytotoxic CD8 clonotypes in ibrutinib-treated CLL. Only in-frame clones appear in the TCRdb table, and some are missing; sequencing was by immunoSEQ multiplex PCR. Of under 300,000 clones in the sample, roughly 76% were seen once. Germline assignment: CDR1 MNHEY and CDR2 SVGAGI. This CDR3 region has 14 residues. V was cut by 2 bases and J by 8 bases, with 10 bases left in between. The chain links TRBV6-5 to TRBJ1-6, with D possibly TRBD1 on 5 matching bases. This sequence was found in a human donor with chronic lymphocytic leukemia. Material: PBMCs, obtained at disease progression, from a patient treated with ibrutinib. The CDR3 nucleotides are TGTGCCAGCAGTTACGGGGTGGGGGATTCACCCCTCCACTTT. Its protein is CASSYGVGDSPLHF.